The subject of this entry is one TCR beta chain. Its antigen is unidentified. The PCR made use of 60 Vbeta and 13 Jbeta primers. Sequencing used immunoSEQ multiplex PCR; TCRdb keeps in-frame clones, though not all of them. Among roughly 190,000 clones listed, 81% were seen once. This CDR3 contains 15 residues. CDR1 is SGHRS, CDR2 YFSETQ, per germline. The V gene end was trimmed by 4 bases and the J gene end by 2 bases; junction bases not matched to a gene: 8. This sample stems from a study of cytomegalovirus exposure and HLA in healthy donors. General study points: Immune exposure was documented only through CMV serostatus.

The specimen sequenced was PBMCs. The clonotype comes from a middle-aged man in good health and CMV-seropositive. This chain connects TRBV5-1 to TRBJ2-5, with 7 bases matching TRBD1. The CDR3 bases are TGCGCCAGCAGCGAGACAGGGTCAAGGCAAGAGACCCAGTACTTC. It is translated as CASSETGSRQETQYF. Together with reference TRBV5-1 and TRBJ2-5, the CDR3 gives the full variable domain: KAGVTQTPRYLIKTRGQQVTLSCSPISGHRSVSWYQQTPGQGLQFLFEYFSETQRNKGNFPGRFSGRQFSNSRSEMNVSTLELGDSALYLCASSETGSRQETQYFGPGTRLLVL.